A single sample is the source of the 5 T cell receptor beta chains below, sequenced in a study of spatial heterogeneity in lung cancer. Whole-study results and caveats: Expanded alpha and beta TCR counts within tumors tracked tumor mutation counts.

Antigens of these TCRs are unknown. Time point given: sample taken at primary tumor resection. A single record per CDR3 protein comes from TCRdb applying MiXCR to the 5' RACE reads. This sample has some 22,000 distinct CDR3 sequences; roughly 3% occur once, and the top ten carry roughly 7.5%. This sample comprised lung tumor tissue, obtained at surgery. The receptor source for this set is a male donor with early-stage non-small cell lung cancer.

This clonotype was detected many times. This chain uses TRBV29-1 with TRBJ1-1, with TRBD1 as a possible D gene (6 bases). CDR1 is SQVTM, CDR2 ANQGSEA, per germline. The V gene lost 6 bases and the J gene lost 0 bases, with 11 bases spanning the gap. This CDR3 spans 13 amino acids. This chain's CDR3 is CSVDTGMNTEAFF. The CDR3 region has the DNA TGCAGCGTCGACACAGGGATGAACACTGAAGCTTTCTTT.

This clonotype was counted ten times or more. The chain has TRBV2 and TRBJ2-7; 7 bases match TRBD1. Losses at the gene ends were 7 bases for V and 2 bases for J; bases not matched to a gene: 5. In germline, CDR1 is SNHLY, CDR2 FYNNEI. The CDR3 extends over 13 amino acids. Here the CDR3 DNA reads TGTGCCAGCACCCCCGGACAGGCCTACGAGCAGTACTTC. As protein: CASTPGQAYEQYF.

This clonotype appeared many times. The CDR3 nucleotides read TGTGCCAGCTCCCCGGACATACAAGAGACCCAGTACTTC. As protein: CASSPDIQETQYF. J is TRBJ2-5 and V is TRBV18; D might be TRBD1 (5 bases). Germline V gene sequence: CDR1 KGHSH, CDR2 LQKENI. The CDR3 runs 13 residues. V was clipped by 6 bases and J by 2 bases, with 10 bases between them.

This clonotype has at least ten counts. The V and J genes are TRBV7-9 and TRBJ2-1, with D uncertain. Germline V gene sequence: CDR1 SEHNR, CDR2 FQNEAQ (reference sequence). V was cut by 5 bases and J by 7 bases, with 12 bases left in between. The CDR3 length is 13 residues. CDR3 bases: TGTGCCAGCAGCCCAAACAGTTGGAATGAGCAGTTCTTC. It yields the protein CASSPNSWNEQFF.

This clonotype was seen many times. The chain combines TRBV27 with TRBJ1-1, with D hard to call. The germline V and J ends were trimmed by 3 bases and 4 bases, with 9 bases remaining between them. CDR3 size: 13 residues. The germline CDR1 and CDR2 sequences are MNHEY and SMNVEV (reference sequence). CDR3 sequence (DNA): TGTGCCAGCAGTTTTCTCGGCAGCACTGAAGCTTTCTTT. This sequence encodes CASSFLGSTEAFF.